This T cell receptor beta chain was recovered during a study of OX40 agonist ivuxolimab in advanced cancers. For the study in its entirety: Ivuxolimab, which targeted the costimulatory receptor OX40 (CD134), was an agonistic, fully human IgG2 monoclonal antibody. Partial responses occurred in three dose-escalation patients, of whom one had hepatocellular carcinoma and two had cutaneous melanoma. Intravenous ivuxolimab was administered to patients every 2 weeks at six dose levels: 0.01, 0.1, 0.3, 1.5, 3 and 10 mg/kg. A male proportion of roughly 80% and a mean age of approximately 62 years, ranging from about 20 to 85, were recorded for the dose-escalation cohort. Among the roughly 50 dose-escalation patients, about 20 had hepatocellular carcinoma, 15 or so melanoma, 9 renal cell carcinoma and 9 head and neck cancer. The purpose of peripheral TCRbeta sequencing was to test whether ivuxolimab changed TCR sequence diversity and led to clonal T-cell expansion. The paper covers the monotherapy dose-escalation part of the phase I ivuxolimab trial, which included N ≈ 50 patients. Prior anti-PD-1, anti-PD-L1 or anti-CTLA-4 therapy was permitted, and about 40% of dose-escalation patients had received checkpoint inhibitors. Overall study results and their limits: In the 0.1-3.0 mg/kg groups, partial responders had among the lowest normalized peripheral clonal expansion, particularly in CD8+ T cells. Clonal expansion of both CD4+ and CD8+ blood T cells was observed from baseline to week 6 at doses 0.1 to 3.0 mg/kg. Which antigens the clonally expanded peripheral T cells were specific for was not determined. After ivuxolimab, CD8+ T cells had more expanded clones than CD4+ T cells on average. Low levels of normalized T-cell clonal expansion were also seen in some patients who did not respond.

Compared with germline, V lacks 0 bases and J lacks 4 bases; bases without a gene match: 5. In the germline V gene, CDR1 corresponds to MNHEY and CDR2 to SVGAGI. Measured from the cysteine to the phenylalanine, the CDR3 is 16 residues long. Here the CDR3 DNA is all that survives: 48 bases in frame from base 1. For sequencing of the TCRbeta CDR3 region, genomic DNA was extracted from the sorted cells. TCRbeta CDR3 regions were sequenced using the immunoSEQ Assay. As stored in TCRdb, this immuneACCESS dataset retains in-frame rearrangements with V and J assigned. A fraction of the clones does not appear; measured against another copy, unresolved V genes explain less than half of the discrepancy, and the remainder lacks a known reason. The sample has 30,000 or so clones on record, around 90% of them singletons. Clones ranked in the top ten supply nearly 20% of the sample. Points on this clone: No cognate antigen has been identified for it. Base qualities are missing; no much larger clone stands one base away.

Patients with a history of autoimmune disease or receiving systemic immunosuppression were excluded from the trial. Peripheral blood for TCR sequencing was collected from all dose cohorts at baseline, on cycle 4 day 1, and on cycle 7 day 1. Samples came from an open-label, multicenter, first-in-human phase I dose-escalation trial of ivuxolimab. Adults with locally advanced or metastatic head and neck squamous cell, hepatocellular, melanoma or renal cell carcinoma were enrolled in the trial. Before TCR sequencing, CD4+ and CD8+ T cells were separately sorted from peripheral blood. Here the sequenced sample was CD4+ or CD8+ T cells sorted from blood, taken in a trial of the OX40 agonist ivuxolimab. The sequence derives from an adult with an advanced solid tumor such as melanoma, head and neck, liver or kidney cancer. The sequence joins TRBV6-5 to TRBJ2-3, and 9 junctional nucleotides match TRBD2. The DNA is as follows: TGTGCCAGCAGTTACTCAAAGCGGGAGGTCCCAGATACGCAGTATTTT. Its translation reads: CASSYSKREVPDTQYF.